This TCR beta chain was recorded in a study of T cell responses to AZD1222 COVID-19 vaccine. Study-wide context: Pooling of second doses given at about 4 or about 12 weeks was done.

Repertoires were generated with immunoSEQ multiplex PCR, while TCRdb's copy carries only in-frame clones and drops some. Among more than 150,000 clones, over 80% were seen once, and the ten largest hold over 9.5%. A note on this clone: What it binds is not known.

General study points: The breadth and depth of Spike-specific TCRs increased once two AZD1222 doses had been given. All repertoire sampling was performed exclusively after the peak T cell response. Females made up more of the donors, who were largely white British, and clonal diversity may have come out too low.

J gave up 9 bases and V 3 bases, and 2 bases lay outside the gene matches. CDR1 and CDR2 (germline): KGHSH, LQKENI. The CDR3 spans 12 residues. This sequence originates from an adult in good health. The chain combines TRBV18 with TRBJ2-1, with 7 bases that match TRBD2. Sequences were derived from peripheral blood, sampled on day 0 of AZD1222 vaccination. CDR3 residues: CASSPGRGEQFF. For the CDR3, the DNA is TGTGCCAGCTCACCGGGGAGGGGTGAGCAGTTCTTC. The full variable domain, in which reference TRBV18 and TRBJ2-1 provide the parts outside the CDR3, is NAGVMQNPRHLVRRRGQEARLRCSPMKGHSHVYWYRQLPEEGLKFMVYLQKENIIDESGMPKERFSAEFPKEGPSILRIQQVVRGDSAAYFCASSPGRGEQFFGPGTRLTVL.